This T cell receptor (beta chain) was sequenced in a study of T cell responses to AZD1222 COVID-19 vaccine. General study findings and limits: Donors were largely white British and mainly female; clonal diversity was possibly underestimated. As reported, nearly half of all spike-specific TCRs target variant regions that are unmutated.

The assay was immunoSEQ multiplex PCR, and TCRdb's table has in-frame clones only and misses some. The repertoire holds about 150,000 clones, with around 88% as singletons. This clone was counted only a few times. No antigen is known for it. This same CDR3 is encoded by further DNA sequences in the sample. Looked up from germline, CDR1 is SEHNR and CDR2 is FQNEAQ (reference sequence). V was trimmed by 1 base and J by 6 bases, leaving 9 bases between them. The CDR3 extends over 13 amino acids. The clonotype comes from an adult in good health. The V gene is TRBV7-9, the J gene TRBJ1-2, with D possibly TRBD1 on 5 matching bases. The specimen comprised peripheral blood, sampled on day 0 of AZD1222 vaccination. The DNA of the CDR3 is TGTGCCAGCAGCTTAGATGCGGGGGATGGCTACACCTTC. Translated, it gives CASSLDAGDGYTF.